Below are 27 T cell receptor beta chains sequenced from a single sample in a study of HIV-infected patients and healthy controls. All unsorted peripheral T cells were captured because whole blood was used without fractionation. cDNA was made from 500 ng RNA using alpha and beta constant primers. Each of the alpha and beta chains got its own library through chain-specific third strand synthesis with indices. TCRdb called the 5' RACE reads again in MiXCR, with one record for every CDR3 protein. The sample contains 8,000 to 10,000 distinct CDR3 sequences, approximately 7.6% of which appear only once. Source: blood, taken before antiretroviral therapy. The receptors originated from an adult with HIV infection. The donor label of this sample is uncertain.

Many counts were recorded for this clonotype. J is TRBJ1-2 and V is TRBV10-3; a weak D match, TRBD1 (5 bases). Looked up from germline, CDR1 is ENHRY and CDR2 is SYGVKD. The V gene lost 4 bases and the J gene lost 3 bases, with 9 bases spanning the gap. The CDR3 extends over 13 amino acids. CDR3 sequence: CAISVQADYGYTF. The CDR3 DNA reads TGTGCCATCAGTGTACAGGCGGACTATGGCTACACCTTC.

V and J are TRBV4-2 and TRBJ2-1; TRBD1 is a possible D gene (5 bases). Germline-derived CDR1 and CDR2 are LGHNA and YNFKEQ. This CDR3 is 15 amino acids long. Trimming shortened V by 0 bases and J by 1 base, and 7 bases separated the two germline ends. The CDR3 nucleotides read TGTGCCAGCAGCCAAGATTACAGGTCCTACAATGAGCAGTTCTTC. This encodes CASSQDYRSYNEQFF.

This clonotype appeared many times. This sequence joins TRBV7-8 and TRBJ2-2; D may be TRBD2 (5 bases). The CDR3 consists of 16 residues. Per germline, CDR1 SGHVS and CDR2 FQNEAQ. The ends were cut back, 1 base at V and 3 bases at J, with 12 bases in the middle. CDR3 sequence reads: CASSLVPSGYTGELFF. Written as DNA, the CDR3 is TGTGCCAGCAGCTTAGTGCCAAGCGGTTACACCGGGGAGCTGTTTTTT.

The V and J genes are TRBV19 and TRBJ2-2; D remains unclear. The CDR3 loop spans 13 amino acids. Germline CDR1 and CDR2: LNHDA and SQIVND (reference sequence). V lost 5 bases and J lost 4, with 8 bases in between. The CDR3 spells CASSWSVTGELFF. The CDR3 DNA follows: TGTGCCAGTAGTTGGTCAGTCACCGGGGAGCTGTTTTTT.

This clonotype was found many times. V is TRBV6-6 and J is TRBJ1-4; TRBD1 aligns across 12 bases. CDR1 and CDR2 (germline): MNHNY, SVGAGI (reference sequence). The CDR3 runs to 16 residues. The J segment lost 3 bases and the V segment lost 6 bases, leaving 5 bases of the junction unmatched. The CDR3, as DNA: TGTGCCAGCAGCACGGGACAGGGGGCAGCTAATGAAAAACTGTTTTTT. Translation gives CASSTGQGAANEKLFF.

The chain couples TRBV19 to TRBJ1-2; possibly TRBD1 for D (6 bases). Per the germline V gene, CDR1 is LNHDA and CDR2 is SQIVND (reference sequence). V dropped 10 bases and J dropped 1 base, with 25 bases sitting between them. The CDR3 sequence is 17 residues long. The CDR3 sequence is CATNGAQTGVVNYGYTF. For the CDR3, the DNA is TGTGCCACTAACGGAGCTCAGACAGGCGTAGTTAACTATGGCTACACCTTC.

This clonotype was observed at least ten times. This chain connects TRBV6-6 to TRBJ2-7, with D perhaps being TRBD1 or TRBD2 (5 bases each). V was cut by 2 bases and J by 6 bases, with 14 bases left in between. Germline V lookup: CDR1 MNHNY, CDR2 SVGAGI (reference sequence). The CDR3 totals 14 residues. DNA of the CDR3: TGTGCCAGCAGTTACGTGTACCAAGGGACCGAGCAGTACTTC. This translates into CASSYVYQGTEQYF.

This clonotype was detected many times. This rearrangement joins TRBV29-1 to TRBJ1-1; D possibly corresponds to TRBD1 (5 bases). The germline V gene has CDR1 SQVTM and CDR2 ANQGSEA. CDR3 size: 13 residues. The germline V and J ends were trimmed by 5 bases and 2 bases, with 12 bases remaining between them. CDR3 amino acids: CSVHQTGNTEAFF. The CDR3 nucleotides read TGCAGCGTTCACCAAACAGGAAACACTGAAGCTTTCTTT.

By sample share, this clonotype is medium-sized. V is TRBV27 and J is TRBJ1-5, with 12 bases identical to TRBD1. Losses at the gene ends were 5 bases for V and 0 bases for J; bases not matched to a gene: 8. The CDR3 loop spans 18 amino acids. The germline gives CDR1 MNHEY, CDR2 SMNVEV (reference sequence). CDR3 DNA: TGTGCCAGCAGTCCAGGGACAGGGGGCCCGTATAGCAATCAGCCCCAGCATTTT. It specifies CASSPGTGGPYSNQPQHF.

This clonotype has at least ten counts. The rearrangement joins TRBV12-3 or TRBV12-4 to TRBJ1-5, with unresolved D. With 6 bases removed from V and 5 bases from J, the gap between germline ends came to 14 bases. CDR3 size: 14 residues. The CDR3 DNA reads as TGTGCCAGCAGCCCCATAACTCAGGATCAGCCCCAGCATTTT. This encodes CASSPITQDQPQHF.

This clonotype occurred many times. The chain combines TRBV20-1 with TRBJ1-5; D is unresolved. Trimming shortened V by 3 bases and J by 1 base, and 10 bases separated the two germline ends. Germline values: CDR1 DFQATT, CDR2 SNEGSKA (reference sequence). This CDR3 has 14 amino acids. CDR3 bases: TGCAGTGCTAGCCTGGAGATGAGCAATCAGCCCCAGCATTTT. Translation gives CSASLEMSNQPQHF.

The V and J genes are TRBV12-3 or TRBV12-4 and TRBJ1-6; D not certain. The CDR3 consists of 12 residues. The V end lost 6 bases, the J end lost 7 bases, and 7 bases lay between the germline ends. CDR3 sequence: CASSRENSPLHF. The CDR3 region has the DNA TGTGCCAGCAGCCGAGAGAATTCACCCCTCCACTTT.

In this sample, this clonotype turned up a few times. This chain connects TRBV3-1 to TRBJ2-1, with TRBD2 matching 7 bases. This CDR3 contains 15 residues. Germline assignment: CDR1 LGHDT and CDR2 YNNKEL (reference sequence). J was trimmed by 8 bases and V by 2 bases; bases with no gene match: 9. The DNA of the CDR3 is TGTGCCAGCAGCCAACGGGGGGTAGCTTGGGATGAGCAGTTCTTC. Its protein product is CASSQRGVAWDEQFF.

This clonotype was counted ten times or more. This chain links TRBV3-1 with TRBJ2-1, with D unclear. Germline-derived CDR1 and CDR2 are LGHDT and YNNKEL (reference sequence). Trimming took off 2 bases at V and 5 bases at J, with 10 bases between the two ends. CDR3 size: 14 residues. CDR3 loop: CASSQIFGNNEQFF. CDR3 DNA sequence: TGTGCCAGCAGCCAAATCTTTGGGAACAATGAGCAGTTCTTC.

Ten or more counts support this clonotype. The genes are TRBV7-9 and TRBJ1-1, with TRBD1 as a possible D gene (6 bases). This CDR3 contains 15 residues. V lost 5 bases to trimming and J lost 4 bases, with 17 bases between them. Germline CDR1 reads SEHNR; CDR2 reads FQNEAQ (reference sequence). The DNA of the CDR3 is TGTGCCAGCAGCGTACTCAGGGGAGAGGCCACTGAAGCTTTCTTT. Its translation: CASSVLRGEATEAFF.

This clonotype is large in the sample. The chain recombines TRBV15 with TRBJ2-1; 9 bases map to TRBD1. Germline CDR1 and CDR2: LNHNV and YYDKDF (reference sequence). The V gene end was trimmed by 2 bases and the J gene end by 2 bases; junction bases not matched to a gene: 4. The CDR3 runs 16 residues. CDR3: CATSRSRTGAYNEQFF. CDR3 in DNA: TGTGCCACCAGCAGATCCAGGACAGGGGCCTACAATGAGCAGTTCTTC.

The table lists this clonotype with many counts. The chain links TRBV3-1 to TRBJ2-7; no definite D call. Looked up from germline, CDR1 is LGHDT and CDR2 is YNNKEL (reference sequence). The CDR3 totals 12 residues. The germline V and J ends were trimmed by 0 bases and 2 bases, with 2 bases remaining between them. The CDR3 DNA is TGTGCCAGCAGCCAAGAACCCTACGAGCAGTACTTC. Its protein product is CASSQEPYEQYF.

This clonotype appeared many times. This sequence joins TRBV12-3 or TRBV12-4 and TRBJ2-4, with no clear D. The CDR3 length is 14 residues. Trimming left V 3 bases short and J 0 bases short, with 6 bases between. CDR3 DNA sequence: TGTGCCAGCAGTTTTGCGGTAGCCAAAAACATTCAGTACTTC. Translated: CASSFAVAKNIQYF.

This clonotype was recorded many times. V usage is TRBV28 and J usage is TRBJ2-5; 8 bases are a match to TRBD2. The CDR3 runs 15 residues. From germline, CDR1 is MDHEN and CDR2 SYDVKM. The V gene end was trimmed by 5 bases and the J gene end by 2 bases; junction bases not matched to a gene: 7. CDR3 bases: TGTGCCAGCAGTACAGCGGGGGCCCGGCAAGAGACCCAGTACTTC. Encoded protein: CASSTAGARQETQYF.

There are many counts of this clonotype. For the CDR3, the DNA is TGTGCCAGCAGTTGGACAGGGTCTGCCCTTGAAGCTTTCTTT. Translation gives CASSWTGSALEAFF. The chain links TRBV28 to TRBJ1-1; 8 positions agree with TRBD1. Germline CDR1 MDHEN, CDR2 SYDVKM. After removal of 4 bases from V and 7 bases from J, the junction contained 8 bases not matched to a gene. This CDR3 has 14 residues.

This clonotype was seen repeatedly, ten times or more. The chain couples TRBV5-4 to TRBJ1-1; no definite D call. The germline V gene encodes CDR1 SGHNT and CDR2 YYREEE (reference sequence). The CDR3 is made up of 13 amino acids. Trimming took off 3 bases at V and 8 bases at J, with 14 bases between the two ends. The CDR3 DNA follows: TGTGCCAGCAGCTCTAAACCCCGGGAGGAAGCTTTCTTT. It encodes CASSSKPREEAFF.

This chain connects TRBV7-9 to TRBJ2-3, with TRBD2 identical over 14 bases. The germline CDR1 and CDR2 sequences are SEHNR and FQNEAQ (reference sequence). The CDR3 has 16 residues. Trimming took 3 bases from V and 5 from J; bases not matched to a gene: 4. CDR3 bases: TGTGCCAGCAGCTTGGGAGGACTAGCGGGAGGAGATACGCAGTATTTT. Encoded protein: CASSLGGLAGGDTQYF.

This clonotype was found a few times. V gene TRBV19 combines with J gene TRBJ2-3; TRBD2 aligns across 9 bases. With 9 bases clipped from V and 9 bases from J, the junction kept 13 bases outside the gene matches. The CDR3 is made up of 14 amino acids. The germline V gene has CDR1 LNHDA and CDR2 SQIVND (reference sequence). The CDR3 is CASRVSGGSVTQYF. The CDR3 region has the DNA TGTGCCAGCCGGGTGAGCGGGGGGTCGGTCACGCAGTATTTT. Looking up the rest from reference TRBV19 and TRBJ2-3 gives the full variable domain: DGGITQSPKYLFRKEGQNVTLSCEQNLNHDAMYWYRQDPGQGLRLIYYSQIVNDFQKGDIAEGYSVSREKKESFPLTVTSAQKNPTAFYLCASRVSGGSVTQYFGPGTRLTVL.

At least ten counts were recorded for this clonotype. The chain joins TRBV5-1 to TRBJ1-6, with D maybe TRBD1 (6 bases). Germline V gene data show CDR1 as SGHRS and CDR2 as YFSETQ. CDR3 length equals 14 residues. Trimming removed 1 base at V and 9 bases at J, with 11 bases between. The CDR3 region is CASSLRQGSSPLHF. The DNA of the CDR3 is TGCGCCAGCAGCTTGCGGCAGGGGTCTTCACCCCTCCACTTT.

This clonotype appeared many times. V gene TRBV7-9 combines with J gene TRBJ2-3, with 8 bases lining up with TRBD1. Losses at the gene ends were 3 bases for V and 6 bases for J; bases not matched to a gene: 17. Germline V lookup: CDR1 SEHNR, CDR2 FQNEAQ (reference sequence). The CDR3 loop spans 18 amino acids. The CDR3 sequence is CASSFSAVSDRVMDTQYF. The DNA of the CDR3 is TGTGCCAGCAGCTTTTCTGCGGTATCGGACAGGGTCATGGATACGCAGTATTTT.

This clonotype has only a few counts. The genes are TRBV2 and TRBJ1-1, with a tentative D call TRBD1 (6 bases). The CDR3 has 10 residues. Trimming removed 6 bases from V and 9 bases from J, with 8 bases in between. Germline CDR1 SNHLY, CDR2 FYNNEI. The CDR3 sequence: CASRRGQAFF. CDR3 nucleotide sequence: TGTGCCAGCAGACGGGGGCAAGCTTTCTTT. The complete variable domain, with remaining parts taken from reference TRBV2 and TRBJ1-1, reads EPEVTQTPSHQVTQMGQEVILRCVPISNHLYFYWYRQILGQKVEFLVSFYNNEISEKSEIFDDQFSVERPDGSNFTLKIRSTKLEDSAMYFCASRRGQAFFGQGTRLTVV.

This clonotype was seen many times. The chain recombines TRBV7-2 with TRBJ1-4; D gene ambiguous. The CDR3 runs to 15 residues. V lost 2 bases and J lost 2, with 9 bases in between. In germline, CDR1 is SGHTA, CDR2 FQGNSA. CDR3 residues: CASSLHRGTNEKLFF. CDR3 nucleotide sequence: TGTGCCAGCAGCTTACACCGAGGCACTAATGAAAAACTGTTTTTT. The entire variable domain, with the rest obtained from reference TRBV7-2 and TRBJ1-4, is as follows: GAGVSQSPSNKVTEKGKDVELRCDPISGHTALYWYRQSLGQGLEFLIYFQGNSAPDKSGLPSDRFSAERTGGSVSTLTIQRTQQEDSAVYLCASSLHRGTNEKLFFGSGTQLSVL.